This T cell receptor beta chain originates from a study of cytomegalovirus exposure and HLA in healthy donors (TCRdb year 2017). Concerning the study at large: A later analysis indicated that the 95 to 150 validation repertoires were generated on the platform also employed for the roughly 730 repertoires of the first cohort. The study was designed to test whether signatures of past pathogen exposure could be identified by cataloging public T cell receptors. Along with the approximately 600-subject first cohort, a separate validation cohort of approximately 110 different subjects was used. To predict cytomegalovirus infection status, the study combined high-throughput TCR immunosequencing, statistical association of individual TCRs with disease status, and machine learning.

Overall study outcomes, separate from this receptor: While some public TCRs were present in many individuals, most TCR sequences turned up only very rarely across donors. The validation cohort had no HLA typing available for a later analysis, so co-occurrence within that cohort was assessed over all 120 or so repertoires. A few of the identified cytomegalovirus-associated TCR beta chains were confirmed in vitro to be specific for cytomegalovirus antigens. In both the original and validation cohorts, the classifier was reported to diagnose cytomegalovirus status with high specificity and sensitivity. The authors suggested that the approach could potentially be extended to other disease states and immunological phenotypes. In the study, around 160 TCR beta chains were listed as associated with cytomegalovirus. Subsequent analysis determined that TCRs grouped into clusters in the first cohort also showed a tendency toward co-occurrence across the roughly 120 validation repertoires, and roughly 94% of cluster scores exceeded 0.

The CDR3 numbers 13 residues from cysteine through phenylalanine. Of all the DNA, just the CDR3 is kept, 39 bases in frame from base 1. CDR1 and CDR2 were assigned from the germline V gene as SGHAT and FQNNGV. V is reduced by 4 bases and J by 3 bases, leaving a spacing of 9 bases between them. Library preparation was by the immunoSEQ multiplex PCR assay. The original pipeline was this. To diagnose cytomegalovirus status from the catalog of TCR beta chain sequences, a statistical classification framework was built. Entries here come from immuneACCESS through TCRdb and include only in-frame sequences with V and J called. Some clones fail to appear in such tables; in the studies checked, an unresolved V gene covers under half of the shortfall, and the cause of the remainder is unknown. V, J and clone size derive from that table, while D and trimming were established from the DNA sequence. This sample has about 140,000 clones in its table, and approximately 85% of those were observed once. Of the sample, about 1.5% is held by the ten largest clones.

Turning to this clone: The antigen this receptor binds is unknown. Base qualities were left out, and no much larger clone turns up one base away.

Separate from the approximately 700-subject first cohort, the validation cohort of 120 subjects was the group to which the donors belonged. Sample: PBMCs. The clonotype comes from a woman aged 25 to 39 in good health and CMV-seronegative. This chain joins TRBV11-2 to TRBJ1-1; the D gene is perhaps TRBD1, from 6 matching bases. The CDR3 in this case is CASSYRDHTEAFF. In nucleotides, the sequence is TGTGCCAGCAGCTACAGGGATCACACTGAAGCTTTCTTT.